The sequence of this T cell receptor (beta chain) was determined in a study of spatial heterogeneity in lung cancer (dated by TCRdb to about 2019). In the study overall: Beta-chain transcripts were consistently detected in greater numbers than alpha-chain transcripts, which likely reflected higher beta-chain transcript abundance. TCR transcript counts in tumor regions correlated strongly with a T cell transcriptional module score from matched bulk RNA-seq. In the raw uncorrected reads, each unique combination of TCR and UMI appeared more than ten times on average. TCR alpha and beta repertoires were quantitatively compared across multiple tumor regions, matched nontumor lung and blood in non-small cell lung cancer. Nonsynonymous mutation counts, determined by whole-exome sequencing of tumor tissue, were related to TCR repertoire features. At surgery, over 200 tumor regions, 63 to 70 matched nontumor lung samples and 45 to 60 PBMC samples were TCR-sequenced for both alpha and beta chains. Results the study describes overall, beyond this receptor: TCR-seq coverage of tumor T cells was estimated to be only approximately 7% for alpha chains and more than 11% for beta chains. A correlation was observed between the number of expanded intratumoral alpha and beta TCRs and the tumor nonsynonymous mutation count. Counts of ubiquitous and regional expanded TCRs were found to correlate with counts of ubiquitous and regional nonsynonymous mutations, respectively. Confirming at a functional level the hypothesis that regional TCRs recognize regional mutations was considered to require additional single-cell paired TCR alpha and beta sequencing.

CDR1 and CDR2, looked up from the germline V gene, are KGHSH and LQKENI. From the cysteine up to the phenylalanine, the CDR3 has a length of 16 residues. Kept here is only the CDR3 DNA, which spans 48 bases and is read in frame from base 1. Germline trimming amounts to 0 bases on V and 3 bases on J, with 6 as the count of junction bases outside the gene matches. The sample's time point label, decoded: sample taken at primary tumor resection. Samples were obtained from 65 to 90 patients with early-stage, untreated non-small cell lung cancer from the lung TRACERx cohort. Whole RNA extracted from tumor and nontumor lung tissue, or from cryopreserved PBMC samples, was used for TCR sequencing without cell sorting. Only patients with enough RNA available from two or more tumor regions were chosen for TCR sequencing. Tumor and adjacent nontumor lung specimens were reviewed by a lung pathologist before selection.

This clonotype came up many times. What antigen it recognizes has not been identified. Base quality data are lacking; no much larger clone is found one base away. Libraries came from 5' RACE. Sequencing instrument: NextSeq 500. In the TCR library protocol, a unique molecular identifier was attached to each TCR cDNA molecule so that PCR and sequencing errors could be corrected. The original pipeline was this. TCR identification, UMI-based error correction and CDR3 extraction were all carried out with Decombinator tools. TCRs above a frequency of 2 per 1,000, corresponding to the top 1% of the tumor frequency distribution, were defined as expanded. Expanded tumor TCRs were classed as regional if statistically deemed absent (corrected P<0.05) from at least one tumor region, otherwise ubiquitous. Renyi diversity was calculated using the R vegan package after each repertoire was subsampled 100 times to 5,000 TCRs. CDR3 similarity networks were constructed using string-kernel similarity of amino acid triplets, with links drawn between CDR3s whose pairwise similarity was above 0.82. Through fastp at Q25 and MiXCR, TCRdb rebuilt clones from the public reads, retaining in-frame beta chains. Every entry covers one CDR3 protein and lists the most common genes and DNA from its rows. The authors' filters were not applied to this entry. The sample yields about 28,000 distinct CDR3 sequences; 7.1% were counted once. The ten largest clones capture around 26% of the sample.

This receptor was taken from a male donor with early-stage non-small cell lung cancer. The sample here was lung tumor tissue, taken at surgery. The V and J segments used are TRBV18 and TRBJ2-7, and 9 junction bases match TRBD1. DNA sequence: TGTGCCAGCTCACCACCGGGGACAGGGACATTCTACGAGCAGTACTTC. Translated, it reads CASSPPGTGTFYEQYF.